The rows below give T cell receptor beta chains drawn from one sample of a study of shared clonotypes between healthy human individuals. Assay used: immunoSEQ multiplex PCR; TCRdb lists only in-frame clones, some missing. The repertoire has approximately 1.1 million clones, around three quarters of them found once; the top ten carry 0.5% to 0.6%. Specimen: memory CD4+ T cells from PBMCs. These receptors were collected from a man between 18 and 29 years old in good health. Some clones in this sample may be carry-over from other donors' samples. Both conserved end residues are part of each CDR3. The order of the fields is V gene, clone size, J gene, D gene, CDR3 protein, CDR3 DNA. The D gene is left open where the match is weak. Not all rows give a size; the values are once, few, many and, for expanded clones, a class.

v_gene: TRBV9
abundance: NA
j_gene: TRBJ1-1
d_gene: NA
CDR3aa: CASSPTGVRNTEAFF
CDR3nt: TGTGCCAGCAGCCCGACGGGGGTCAGGAACACTGAAGCTTTCTTT

v_gene: TRBV25-1
abundance: NA
j_gene: TRBJ1-4
d_gene: TRBD1
CDR3aa: CASIPTGAQGEKLFF
CDR3nt: TGTGCCAGCATTCCGACAGGGGCGCAGGGTGAAAAACTGTTTTTT

v_gene: TRBV5-4
abundance: NA
j_gene: TRBJ2-1
d_gene: NA
CDR3aa: CASSLGTTRSYNEQFF
CDR3nt: TGTGCCAGCAGCTTGGGGACAACGAGGTCCTACAATGAGCAGTTCTTC

v_gene: TRBV28
abundance: NA
j_gene: TRBJ1-4
d_gene: NA
CDR3aa: CASSFPIPRTHQLEEKLFF
CDR3nt: TGTGCCAGCAGTTTTCCAATACCTCGGACCCACCAGCTGGAAGAAAAACTGTTTTTT

v_gene: TRBV6-1
abundance: NA
j_gene: TRBJ2-1
d_gene: NA
CDR3aa: CASSRTPNEQFF
CDR3nt: TGTGCCAGCAGTCGGACCCCCAATGAGCAGTTCTTC

v_gene: TRBV10-3
abundance: NA
j_gene: TRBJ1-1
d_gene: NA
CDR3aa: CAISERGLSGDTEAFF
CDR3nt: TGTGCCATCAGTGAGAGGGGCTTAAGCGGGGACACTGAAGCTTTCTTT

v_gene: TRBV5-1
abundance: NA
j_gene: TRBJ2-7
d_gene: NA
CDR3aa: CASNLGDVGRRGNEQYF
CDR3nt: TGCGCCAGCAACCTAGGGGATGTGGGGCGGCGGGGAAACGAGCAGTACTTC

v_gene: TRBV28
abundance: many
j_gene: TRBJ1-1
d_gene: TRBD1
CDR3aa: CASSSQGARTEAFF
CDR3nt: TGTGCCAGCAGTTCACAGGGGGCGAGGACTGAAGCTTTCTTT

v_gene: TRBV5-3
abundance: many
j_gene: TRBJ1-6
d_gene: NA
CDR3aa: CARSFWRPLHF
CDR3nt: TGTGCCAGAAGCTTCTGGAGACCCCTCCACTTT

v_gene: TRBV10-3
abundance: NA
j_gene: TRBJ1-2
d_gene: NA
CDR3aa: CAIRNRDGYTF
CDR3nt: TGTGCCATCAGAAACAGGGATGGCTACACCTTC

v_gene: TRBV28
abundance: NA
j_gene: TRBJ2-2
d_gene: NA
CDR3aa: CASNGGPNTGELFF
CDR3nt: TGTGCCAGCAACGGGGGGCCGAACACCGGGGAGCTGTTTTTT

v_gene: TRBV2
abundance: NA
j_gene: TRBJ2-1
d_gene: NA
CDR3aa: CASTLSGYNEQFF
CDR3nt: TGTGCCAGCACCCTTAGTGGCTACAATGAGCAGTTCTTC

v_gene: TRBV19
abundance: NA
j_gene: TRBJ2-5
d_gene: TRBD2
CDR3aa: CASSQDRGLAGDWETQYF
CDR3nt: TGTGCCAGTAGCCAAGACCGGGGACTAGCGGGAGACTGGGAGACCCAGTACTTC

v_gene: TRBV6-6
abundance: NA
j_gene: TRBJ1-1
d_gene: NA
CDR3aa: CASSYSGEANAFF
CDR3nt: TGTGCCAGCAGTTACTCTGGAGAAGCCAACGCTTTCTTT

v_gene: TRBV4-3
abundance: few
j_gene: TRBJ1-4
d_gene: NA
CDR3aa: CASSQEVRGGEKLFF
CDR3nt: TGCGCCAGCAGCCAAGAGGTGCGGGGTGGTGAAAAACTGTTTTTT

v_gene: TRBV30
abundance: NA
j_gene: TRBJ1-5
d_gene: NA
CDR3aa: CAWTPKWDPEMNQPQHF
CDR3nt: TGTGCCTGGACGCCCAAATGGGACCCCGAAATGAATCAGCCCCAGCATTTT

v_gene: TRBV29-1
abundance: few
j_gene: TRBJ1-2
d_gene: NA
CDR3aa: CSVEAGAVPTF
CDR3nt: TGCAGCGTTGAGGCAGGGGCCGTCCCCACCTTC

v_gene: TRBV9
abundance: few
j_gene: TRBJ2-1
d_gene: NA
CDR3aa: CASSVAPVTAYNEQFF
CDR3nt: TGTGCCAGCAGCGTAGCCCCGGTCACGGCCTACAATGAGCAGTTCTTC

v_gene: TRBV7-3
abundance: NA
j_gene: TRBJ2-7
d_gene: TRBD2
CDR3aa: CASSPPGTTYEQYF
CDR3nt: TGTGCCAGCAGCCCCCCCGGGACTACGTACGAGCAGTACTTC

v_gene: TRBV28
abundance: NA
j_gene: TRBJ2-3
d_gene: TRBD2
CDR3aa: CALGGGGSGGSDTQYF
CDR3nt: TGTGCCCTCGGAGGAGGCGGGAGTGGGGGTTCAGATACGCAGTATTTT

v_gene: TRBV28
abundance: NA
j_gene: TRBJ2-7
d_gene: TRBD2
CDR3aa: CASSLAGLAGGKTYEQYF
CDR3nt: TGTGCCAGCAGTTTAGCTGGACTAGCGGGAGGCAAGACCTACGAGCAGTACTTC

v_gene: TRBV2
abundance: NA
j_gene: TRBJ1-2
d_gene: NA
CDR3aa: CASRGVDRLSSGYTF
CDR3nt: TGTGCCAGCAGGGGGGTGGACCGGCTCTCGTCTGGCTACACCTTC

v_gene: TRBV2
abundance: NA
j_gene: TRBJ1-1
d_gene: NA
CDR3aa: CAIGKQGNTEAFF
CDR3nt: TGTGCCATAGGAAAACAGGGAAACACTGAAGCTTTCTTT

v_gene: TRBV28
abundance: NA
j_gene: TRBJ1-4
d_gene: NA
CDR3aa: CASSFLSNEKLFF
CDR3nt: TGTGCCAGCAGTTTTCTCTCTAATGAAAAACTGTTTTTT

v_gene: TRBV15
abundance: NA
j_gene: TRBJ2-7
d_gene: NA
CDR3aa: CATSRVGTYEQYF
CDR3nt: TGTGCCACCAGCAGAGTCGGGACCTACGAGCAGTACTTC

v_gene: TRBV7-8
abundance: NA
j_gene: TRBJ1-4
d_gene: NA
CDR3aa: CASSRGPGRNEKLFF
CDR3nt: TGTGCCAGCAGCCGGGGACCGGGTCGAAATGAAAAACTGTTTTTT

v_gene: TRBV2
abundance: NA
j_gene: TRBJ2-7
d_gene: NA
CDR3aa: CASSEALGEQYF
CDR3nt: TGTGCCAGCAGTGAAGCGCTGGGCGAGCAGTACTTC

v_gene: TRBV6-1
abundance: NA
j_gene: TRBJ2-7
d_gene: TRBD2
CDR3aa: CASNIAGGPSYEQYF
CDR3nt: TGTGCCAGCAACATAGCGGGAGGCCCCTCCTACGAGCAGTACTTC

v_gene: TRBV29-1
abundance: NA
j_gene: TRBJ2-3
d_gene: TRBD2
CDR3aa: CSVVSGRGSTDTQYF
CDR3nt: TGCAGCGTTGTTAGCGGGAGAGGCAGCACAGATACGCAGTATTTT

v_gene: TRBV5-8
abundance: NA
j_gene: TRBJ1-6
d_gene: NA
CDR3aa: CASSFSGTPSPLHF
CDR3nt: TGTGCCAGCAGCTTCTCCGGGACACCTTCACCCCTCCACTTT

v_gene: TRBV7-3
abundance: NA
j_gene: TRBJ2-3
d_gene: NA
CDR3aa: CASSRGRGDTQYF
CDR3nt: TGTGCCAGCAGCCGAGGCCGGGGAGATACGCAGTATTTT

v_gene: TRBV6-1
abundance: NA
j_gene: TRBJ1-5
d_gene: NA
CDR3aa: CASSAEGFQPQHF
CDR3nt: TGTGCCAGCAGCGCGGAGGGATTTCAGCCCCAGCATTTT

v_gene: TRBV2
abundance: NA
j_gene: TRBJ2-1
d_gene: NA
CDR3aa: CASFHGSPFF
CDR3nt: TGTGCCAGCTTCCACGGGTCCCCGTTCTTC

v_gene: TRBV28
abundance: NA
j_gene: TRBJ2-1
d_gene: NA
CDR3aa: CASSTGGGRYNEQFF
CDR3nt: TGTGCCAGCAGTACCGGTGGGGGGCGCTACAATGAGCAGTTCTTC

v_gene: TRBV7-9
abundance: NA
j_gene: TRBJ2-5
d_gene: NA
CDR3aa: CASSLGQGREETQYF
CDR3nt: TGTGCCAGCAGCTTAGGACAGGGGAGGGAGGAGACCCAGTACTTC

v_gene: TRBV6-5
abundance: NA
j_gene: TRBJ2-7
d_gene: NA
CDR3aa: CASSSQKTIEQYF
CDR3nt: TGTGCCAGCAGTTCTCAGAAAACCATCGAGCAGTACTTC

v_gene: TRBV5-4
abundance: NA
j_gene: TRBJ2-5
d_gene: TRBD1
CDR3aa: CASSLAPGQGVTQYF
CDR3nt: TGTGCCAGCAGCTTGGCTCCGGGACAGGGGGTAACCCAGTACTTC

v_gene: TRBV6-5
abundance: few
j_gene: TRBJ2-7
d_gene: NA
CDR3aa: CASSKGRSEQYF
CDR3nt: TGTGCCAGCAGTAAAGGGAGGTCCGAGCAGTACTTC

v_gene: TRBV9
abundance: NA
j_gene: TRBJ2-1
d_gene: NA
CDR3aa: CASSIHSEGNEQFF
CDR3nt: TGTGCCAGCAGCATACACTCAGAGGGCAATGAGCAGTTCTTC

v_gene: TRBV4-1
abundance: once
j_gene: TRBJ2-5
d_gene: NA
CDR3aa: CASSQTSWETQYF
CDR3nt: TGCGCCAGCAGCCAAACATCATGGGAGACCCAGTACTTC

v_gene: TRBV5-1
abundance: once
j_gene: TRBJ2-5
d_gene: NA
CDR3aa: CASSLAGAGETQYF
CDR3nt: TGCGCCAGCAGCTTGGCCGGGGCAGGGGAGACCCAGTACTTC

v_gene: TRBV6-1
abundance: NA
j_gene: TRBJ1-2
d_gene: NA
CDR3aa: CASSESGLRVNYGYTF
CDR3nt: TGTGCCAGCAGTGAATCGGGCCTCAGGGTTAACTATGGCTACACCTTC

v_gene: TRBV5-7
abundance: NA
j_gene: TRBJ2-7
d_gene: TRBD1
CDR3aa: CASSSNGQVEQYF
CDR3nt: TGTGCCAGCAGCTCCAATGGACAGGTTGAGCAGTACTTC

v_gene: TRBV5-6
abundance: NA
j_gene: TRBJ1-1
d_gene: NA
CDR3aa: CASSGKFEAFF
CDR3nt: TGTGCCAGCAGCGGAAAATTCGAAGCTTTCTTT

v_gene: TRBV9
abundance: NA
j_gene: TRBJ2-7
d_gene: NA
CDR3aa: CASSQGGGRAEAQYF
CDR3nt: TGTGCCAGCAGCCAAGGGGGAGGCAGAGCCGAGGCGCAGTACTTC

v_gene: TRBV5-1
abundance: once
j_gene: TRBJ2-1
d_gene: TRBD2
CDR3aa: CASSLGPSGSNDEQFF
CDR3nt: TGCGCCAGCAGCTTGGGCCCTAGCGGGAGTAACGATGAGCAGTTCTTC

v_gene: TRBV5-4
abundance: few
j_gene: TRBJ1-4
d_gene: NA
CDR3aa: CASSLLGEKLFF
CDR3nt: TGTGCCAGCAGCTTGTTAGGCGAAAAACTGTTTTTT

v_gene: TRBV2
abundance: NA
j_gene: TRBJ2-1
d_gene: TRBD2
CDR3aa: CASVSGRAHEQFF
CDR3nt: TGTGCCAGCGTGAGCGGGAGGGCCCATGAGCAGTTCTTC

v_gene: TRBV5-4
abundance: NA
j_gene: TRBJ1-2
d_gene: NA
CDR3aa: CASSRPQAARVGYGYTF
CDR3nt: TGTGCCAGCAGCCGCCCCCAGGCGGCGCGGGTGGGGTATGGCTACACCTTC

v_gene: TRBV18
abundance: once
j_gene: TRBJ2-1
d_gene: NA
CDR3aa: CASSPLSGAADEQFF
CDR3nt: TGTGCCAGCTCACCACTGTCCGGGGCGGCGGATGAGCAGTTCTTC

v_gene: TRBV4-1
abundance: few
j_gene: TRBJ1-6
d_gene: NA
CDR3aa: CASSQDLSRNSPLHF
CDR3nt: TGCGCCAGCAGCCAAGATCTCTCTCGTAATTCACCCCTCCACTTT

v_gene: TRBV11-3
abundance: NA
j_gene: TRBJ2-7
d_gene: NA
CDR3aa: CASSPSAGAMFEQYF
CDR3nt: TGTGCCAGCAGCCCCTCAGCAGGGGCCATGTTCGAGCAGTACTTC

v_gene: TRBV6-5
abundance: NA
j_gene: TRBJ1-3
d_gene: NA
CDR3aa: CASSPQVLSGNTIYF
CDR3nt: TGTGCCAGCAGCCCACAGGTTCTATCTGGAAACACCATATATTTT

v_gene: TRBV7-3
abundance: NA
j_gene: TRBJ2-3
d_gene: NA
CDR3aa: CASSLYPGLRDTQYF
CDR3nt: TGTGCCAGCAGCTTATACCCGGGGCTTAGAGATACGCAGTATTTT